Given below is one T cell receptor (beta chain) in context. This sample was included in a study of blood T cell repertoires in COVID-19. Whole-study context: The study drew acute and convalescent COVID-19 samples from the United States, Italy and Spain. Sources were T cells, B-cell-depleted T cells, or PBMCs; the material itself was cDNA or gDNA.

V lost 5 bases and J 5 bases, leaving 21 bases between the germline ends. This CDR3 is built from 16 residues. Looked up from germline, CDR1 is SGHTA and CDR2 is FQGTGA. As processed by the authors: From reference gene primer amplification, estimates of nucleated cell counts were derived. Generated by immunoSEQ multiplex PCR, the TCRdb table keeps only in-frame clones and is missing some. That table furnishes V, J and clone size, whereas the DNA furnished D and trimming. The sample shows approximately 250,000 clones, about 79% of them seen only once. The genes are TRBV7-3 and TRBJ1-2, with a tentative D call TRBD1 (6 bases). The sample comprised peripheral blood. This clonotype was obtained from a middle-aged woman who had recovered from COVID-19. CDR3 region: CASSPNPRDMGYGYTF. The CDR3 region has the DNA TGTGCCAGCAGCCCAAATCCCCGGGACATGGGGTATGGCTACACCTTC.